The TCR beta chain under discussion was sequenced for a study of T cells in Graves' hyperthyroidism and ophthalmopathy. The CDR3 regions of TCR beta were amplified from RNA transcripts. With the HTBI primer set, the TCR CDR3 went through a first round of RT-PCR. TCRdb reprocessed the multiplex PCR reads with MiXCR, giving one entry per CDR3 protein. In the table there are 500,000 to 600,000 distinct CDR3 sequences, just over 45% of which are singletons. Details on this clonotype: What it binds is not known.

Notes on the study in general: Also found in blood were most expanded thyroid clonotypes above 0.001. Ophthalmopathy got predicted by the model a median approximately 6 months before its onset. A model of 13 V-J pairs discriminated ophthalmopathy from stable hyperthyroidism.

Not enrolled were patients with uncontrolled infection, other autoimmune disease, pregnancy or lactation. V lost 3 bases, J lost 3 bases, and 18 bases lay in between. The V gene's germline CDR1 is LNHNV and CDR2 YYDKDF (reference sequence). The CDR3 consists of 18 residues. Source material: peripheral blood or thyroid tissue (not recorded which). This chain links TRBV15 with TRBJ2-6, with D tentatively TRBD2 (6 bases). This receptor was obtained from an adult woman with Graves' disease, either hyperthyroidism or ophthalmopathy (not recorded which). Here the CDR3 DNA reads TGTGCCACCAGCAGGCCGGGACGGCCGGAGGGTGGGGCCAACGTCCTGACTTTC. Translating gives CATSRPGRPEGGANVLTF.